This entry lists 6 T cell receptor beta chains sequenced from one sample in a study of blood T cell repertoires in COVID-19. Libraries were prepared by immunoSEQ multiplex PCR; TCRdb keeps only in-frame clonotypes and omits some of them. The table lists under 300,000 clones, about 80% of them singletons, with roughly 2% in the top ten. Source material: peripheral blood. These TCRs come from a young man who had recovered from COVID-19.

This clone was seen once. This CDR3 reads CASSLAGTKRGNTIYF. For the CDR3, the DNA is TGTGCCAGCAGCTTGGCCGGGACAAAAAGGGGAAACACCATATATTTT. The chain recombines TRBV5-5 with TRBJ1-3; weak D call: TRBD1 (6 bases). Deletions cut 0 bases from V and 4 bases from J, with 14 bases between. Germline V lookup: CDR1 SGHKS, CDR2 YYEKEE (reference sequence). CDR3 size: 16 residues.

About this clone itself: This sample also contains other DNA sequences that code for the same CDR3. V is TRBV5-1 and J is TRBJ1-1; 9 nucleotides align to TRBD1. Germline V gene sequence: CDR1 SGHRS, CDR2 YFSETQ. The CDR3 contains 16 residues. Losses at the gene ends were 4 bases for V and 0 bases for J; bases not matched to a gene: 7. The CDR3 DNA reads TGCGCCAGCAGCCTCGGACAGGGGATGGTGAACACTGAAGCTTTCTTT. Translated: CASSLGQGMVNTEAFF.

CDR3 sequence: CASSLGVGETGNTIYF. The DNA of the CDR3 is TGTGCCAGCAGCTTAGGGGTCGGAGAAACTGGAAACACCATATATTTT. This chain links TRBV7-2 with TRBJ1-3, with D unresolved. Germline lookup yields CDR1 SGHTA and CDR2 FQGNSA. The CDR3 contains 16 residues. V lost 1 base, J lost 2 bases, and 12 bases lay in between.

V gene TRBV3-1 (or the pseudogene TRBV3-2) combines with J gene TRBJ1-5; D unresolved. Trimming cost V 1 base and J 4 bases, with 5 bases left between them. The CDR3 contains 13 residues. CDR1 LGHDT and CDR2 YNNKEL come from the germline V gene (reference sequence). The CDR3 spells CASSQGTNQPQHF. The DNA for the CDR3 is TGTGCCAGCAGCCAAGGCACAAATCAGCCCCAGCATTTT.

This rearrangement joins TRBV11-1 to TRBJ2-5, with D tentatively TRBD2 (5 bases). Deletions cut 6 bases from V and 1 base from J, with 15 bases between. CDR1 and CDR2 from the germline V gene are SGHAT and FQDESV (reference sequence). CDR3 length: 15 amino acids. The CDR3: CASRRSRRIQETQYF. The CDR3, as DNA: TGTGCCAGCAGACGGAGCCGGAGGATCCAAGAGACCCAGTACTTC.

This clone was detected a few times. The rearrangement uses TRBV6-2 or TRBV6-3 and TRBJ1-5, with D perhaps TRBD1 (5 bases). The CDR3 has 14 amino acids. The germline V and J ends were trimmed by 5 bases and 3 bases, with 11 bases remaining between them. Germline CDR1 and CDR2: MNHEY and SVGEGT. The CDR3 bases are TGTGCCAGCAGTCGTGCAGGGTCCAATCAGCCCCAGCATTTT. Its protein product is CASSRAGSNQPQHF.